The next 23 T cell receptor beta chains were all read from a single sample in a study of type 1 regulatory T cells. Study results and caveats: Tr1 cells had a more restricted TCR repertoire than non-Tr1 cells.

The antigens of these receptors remain unknown. TCRdb fed the reads into MiXCR, producing one record per CDR3 protein. The sample carries about 5,000 distinct CDR3 sequences, around 28% recorded once. Sequencing was carried out using cultured type 1 regulatory T (Tr1) cells, either the whole culture or a sorted fraction (not recorded which). These receptors came from a human donor in good health.

Within the sample, this clonotype is medium-sized. The rearrangement joins TRBV12-3 or TRBV12-4 to TRBJ2-7; no clear D gene. CDR3 size: 14 residues. Trimming took 5 bases from V and 1 from J, leaving 12 bases between them. The CDR3 here is CASSQNWGSYEQYF. The CDR3 region has the DNA TGTGCCAGCAGTCAAAACTGGGGTTCCTACGAGCAGTACTTC.

This chain joins TRBV6-5 and TRBJ2-3; D tentatively reads TRBD1 or TRBD2 (6 bases each). CDR3 length: 14 residues. V was shortened by 8 bases and J by 6 bases, with 18 bases between the two germline ends. Germline V CDR1 and CDR2: MNHEY, SVGAGI. CDR3 sequence reads: CASGGGPARDTQYF. The CDR3 DNA is TGTGCCAGCGGTGGGGGGCCTGCCAGGGATACGCAGTATTTT.

A single count supports this clonotype. A single base separates this from a much larger clone, so it may be a read error. The chain uses TRBV5-3 and TRBJ1-4; D not certain. Being an ORF, TRBV5-3 has a function that is uncertain. The CDR3 is made up of 14 amino acids. The CDR3 here is CARSPRPVNENLFF. CDR3 DNA: TGTGCCAGAAGCCCCCGACCCGTTAATGAAAACCTGTTTTTT.

This chain uses TRBV9 with TRBJ1-4; D remains ambiguous. CDR3 length: 15 amino acids. Germline assignment: CDR1 SGDLS and CDR2 YYNGEE. The V gene lost 1 base and the J gene lost 0 bases, with 7 bases spanning the gap. The CDR3 sequence: CASSVLAATNEKLFF. The DNA of the CDR3 is TGTGCCAGCAGCGTATTGGCAGCAACTAATGAAAAACTGTTTTTT.

This clonotype was seen ten or more times. The chain is built from TRBV18 and TRBJ2-2; a possible D gene is TRBD2 (5 bases). The CDR3 consists of 15 residues. In germline, CDR1 is KGHSH, CDR2 LQKENI. Trimming stripped 0 bases from V and 7 bases from J, with 12 bases between. This CDR3 is CASSPPGDGSGELFF. CDR3 nucleotide sequence: TGTGCCAGCTCACCACCGGGAGACGGTAGCGGGGAGCTGTTTTTT. The variable domain in full, with the rest retrieved from reference TRBV18 and TRBJ2-2, is NAGVMQNPRHLVRRRGQEARLRCSPMKGHSHVYWYRQLPEEGLKFMVYLQKENIIDESGMPKERFSAEFPKEGPSILRIQQVVRGDSAAYFCASSPPGDGSGELFFGEGSRLTVL.

This clonotype has more than one count but fewer than ten. The junction departs from germline at one end; a sequencing error may be responsible. This sequence joins TRBV5-4 and TRBJ2-1; D might be TRBD2 (6 bases). The CDR3 contains 15 residues. Germline lookup yields CDR1 SGHNT and CDR2 YYREEE (reference sequence). CDR3 sequence (DNA): TGTGCCAGCAGCTCCCGGGGAGGAGGGGATAATGAGCAGTTCTTT. Translating it yields CASSSRGGGDNEQFF.

This clonotype was observed many times. The rearrangement uses TRBV7-2 and TRBJ1-1; 10 bases are a match to TRBD1. The length of the CDR3 is 15 residues. The trim removed 5 bases at V and 5 bases at J, leaving 8 bases unmatched. Germline CDR1 SGHTA, CDR2 FQGNSA. CDR3 in DNA: TGTGCCAGCAGCCCCCAGGGACAGGGGTTGACTGAAGCTTTCTTT. This codes for CASSPQGQGLTEAFF.

There are a few counts of this clonotype. The J gene is TRBJ1-3, the V gene TRBV29-1; 7 positions match TRBD1. The CDR3 covers 13 residues. The V gene's germline CDR1 is SQVTM and CDR2 ANQGSEA. V was pared by 6 bases and J by 2 bases, with 4 bases of the junction left unmatched. This CDR3 is CSVSDRAGNTIYF. As DNA, the CDR3 is TGCAGCGTCTCCGACAGGGCTGGAAACACCATATATTTT.

This clonotype was found a few times. J is TRBJ2-7 and V is TRBV28; the D is unclear. V lost 2 bases and J 2 bases, leaving 10 bases between the germline ends. Per germline, CDR1 MDHEN and CDR2 SYDVKM. CDR3 length: 14 amino acids. CDR3 sequence reads: CASSLTRPPYEQYF. The CDR3 coding sequence is TGTGCCAGCAGTTTAACACGTCCGCCCTACGAGCAGTACTTC.

The gene calls are TRBV11-2 and TRBJ2-5; TRBD1 agrees at 10 bases. The germline V gene has CDR1 SGHAT and CDR2 FQNNGV. The CDR3 runs to 14 residues. V shed 6 bases, J shed 4 bases, and the junction held 5 bases outside the gene matches. CDR3 coding DNA: TGTGCCAGCAGGAGGACAGGGGGGAGAGAGACCCAGTACTTC. Translating gives CASRRTGGRETQYF.

This chain uses TRBV10-3 with TRBJ2-5; maybe TRBD1 (7 bases). This CDR3 contains 15 residues. The V and J ends lost 2 bases and 5 bases respectively, with 15 bases between them. The germline gives CDR1 ENHRY, CDR2 SYGVKD. The CDR3, as DNA: TGTGCCATCAGTGAGGCCCAGGGGGGCCGGGAGACCCAGTACTTC. Its protein product is CAISEAQGGRETQYF.

This clonotype is categorized as medium-sized. The gene calls are TRBV4-3 and TRBJ2-1; D unresolved. With 0 bases removed from V and 0 bases from J, the gap between germline ends came to 9 bases. Looked up from germline, CDR1 is LGHNA and CDR2 is YSLEER. The CDR3 spans 16 residues. CDR3 coding DNA: TGCGCCAGCAGCCAAGATACTGGGAACTCCTACAATGAGCAGTTCTTC. Its translation: CASSQDTGNSYNEQFF.

Concerning this clonotype itself: This may be a read error, as it is one base from a much larger clone. The chain is built from TRBV20-1 and TRBJ2-1, with 12 bases fitting TRBD2. The trim removed 5 bases at V and 2 bases at J, leaving 7 bases unmatched. Germline CDR1 DFQATT, CDR2 SNEGSKA (reference sequence). This CDR3 is built from 16 residues. Here the CDR3 reads CSAHRTSGAPYNEQFF. CDR3 coding DNA: TGCAGTGCTCATCGGACTAGCGGGGCCCCCTACAATGAGCAGTTCTTC.

The chain employs TRBV21-1 and TRBJ1-1. TRBV21-1 has pseudogene status. The CDR3 is made up of 14 amino acids. CDR3 sequence (DNA): TGTGCCAGCAGCGTTCGGGAGGGTCAAATGGAAGCTTTCTTT. This encodes CASSVREGQMEAFF.

This clonotype was detected ten times or more. The J gene is TRBJ2-3, the V gene TRBV7-6, with TRBD1 matching over 8 bases. The V gene end was trimmed by 5 bases and the J gene end by 4 bases; junction bases not matched to a gene: 11. This CDR3 has 16 amino acids. Germline loops: CDR1 SGHVS, CDR2 FNYEAQ. CDR3 sequence: CASSLRGDRSSDTQYF. As DNA, the CDR3 is TGTGCCAGCAGCCTCCGTGGGGACAGGTCTTCAGATACGCAGTATTTT.

The chain is built from TRBV30 and TRBJ2-2; tentatively, D is TRBD1 (7 bases). The germline gives CDR1 GTSNPN, CDR2 SVGIG (reference sequence). This CDR3 is built from 15 residues. The V end lost 5 bases, the J end lost 1 base, and 14 bases lay between the germline ends. CDR3: CAWAGQPMNTGELFF. CDR3 bases: TGTGCCTGGGCGGGACAGCCAATGAACACCGGGGAGCTGTTTTTT.

The sample holds a few counts of this clonotype. The V and J genes are TRBV5-4 and TRBJ2-3; 10 bases are a match to TRBD2. CDR3 length: 16 residues. Trimming took 1 base from V and 4 from J; bases not matched to a gene: 6. The germline V gene has CDR1 SGHNT and CDR2 YYREEE (reference sequence). As DNA, the CDR3 is TGTGCCAGCAGCTTGAGAGCGGGGGGGTCCGCAGATACGCAGTATTTT. Translated, it gives CASSLRAGGSADTQYF.

In this sample, this clonotype turned up a few times. CDR3 protein: CSAGRREFQETQYF. The CDR3 DNA is TGCAGTGCGGGGCGGAGGGAGTTTCAAGAGACCCAGTACTTC. The chain employs TRBV20-1 and TRBJ2-5, with D possibly TRBD2 on 6 matching bases. Germline V CDR1 and CDR2: DFQATT, SNEGSKA (reference sequence). This CDR3 is built from 14 residues. V was cut by 6 bases and J by 2 bases, with 16 bases left in between.

In its sample, this clonotype ranks as medium-sized. V usage is TRBV5-1 and J usage is TRBJ2-2, with D uncertain. Trimming removed 0 bases at V and 2 bases at J, with 8 bases between. Germline V gives CDR1 SGHRS, CDR2 YFSETQ. The CDR3 has 15 residues. This chain's CDR3 is CASSLDTGNTGELFF. CDR3 DNA sequence: TGCGCCAGCAGCTTGGACACGGGCAACACCGGGGAGCTGTTTTTT.

This clonotype has only a few counts. The V gene is TRBV15, the J gene TRBJ2-2; D gene unclear. Trimming took 1 base from V and 4 from J, leaving 4 bases between them. Germline assignment: CDR1 LNHNV and CDR2 YYDKDF (reference sequence). CDR3 length: 13 amino acids. The CDR3, as DNA: TGTGCCACCAGCAGAGGGCTCACCGGGGAGCTGTTTTTT. It encodes CATSRGLTGELFF.

The sample holds many counts of this clonotype. The DNA of the CDR3 is TGTGCCAGCTGTACCGGGACAGGGGCCTTAGGCAATCAGCCCCAGCATTTT. Amino acids: CASCTGTGALGNQPQHF. The gene calls are TRBV6-6 and TRBJ1-5; 10 nucleotides align to TRBD1. The V gene end was trimmed by 8 bases and the J gene end by 2 bases; junction bases not matched to a gene: 12. The CDR3 sequence is 17 residues long. Per the germline V gene, CDR1 is MNHNY and CDR2 is SVGAGI (reference sequence).

This clonotype occurred many times. J is TRBJ2-1 and V is TRBV6-6; 8 nucleotides agree with TRBD1. Germline trimming cut 2 bases from V and 4 bases from J; bases unmatched to any gene: 4. CDR3 size: 15 residues. Germline V gene sequence: CDR1 MNHNY, CDR2 SVGAGI (reference sequence). CDR3 loop: CASSYAGQGYNEQFF. CDR3 sequence (DNA): TGTGCCAGCAGTTACGCTGGACAGGGATACAATGAGCAGTTCTTC.

The chain has TRBV12-3 or TRBV12-4 and TRBJ1-1; D unclear. Trimming removed 6 bases from V and 10 bases from J, with 21 bases in between. The CDR3 loop spans 14 amino acids. The CDR3 DNA reads TGTGCCAGCAGGCGCAATTTCCGGACGGACGCAGCTTTCTTT. Its protein product is CASRRNFRTDAAFF.